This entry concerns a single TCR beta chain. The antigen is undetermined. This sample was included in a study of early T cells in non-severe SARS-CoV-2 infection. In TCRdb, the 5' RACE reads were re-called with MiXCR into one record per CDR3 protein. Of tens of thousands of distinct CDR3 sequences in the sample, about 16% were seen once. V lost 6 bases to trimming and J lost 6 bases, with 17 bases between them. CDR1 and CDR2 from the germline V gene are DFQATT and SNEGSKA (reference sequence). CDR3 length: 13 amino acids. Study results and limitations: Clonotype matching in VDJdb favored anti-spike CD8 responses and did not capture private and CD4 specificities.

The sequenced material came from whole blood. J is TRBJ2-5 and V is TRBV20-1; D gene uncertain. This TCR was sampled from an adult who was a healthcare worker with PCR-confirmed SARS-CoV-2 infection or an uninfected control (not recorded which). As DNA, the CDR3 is TGCAGTGCCCTTGGGTCACCCCGGAAGACCCAGTACTTC. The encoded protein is CSALGSPRKTQYF.